The rows below give T cell receptor beta chains drawn from one sample of a study of blood T cells in healthy people across ages. TCRdb reprocessed the 5' RACE reads with MiXCR, giving one entry per CDR3 protein. In the table there are about 780,000 distinct CDR3 sequences, roughly 24% of which are singletons. These data are also associated with another study on T cells of mothers and their children.

The sequenced sample consisted of blood. These receptors all come from a boy aged 10-17 years in good health. Both conserved end residues are part of each CDR3. Fields, in order: D gene, J gene, V gene, clone size, CDR3 DNA, CDR3 protein. A D gene is named only where the DNA matches it firmly. Clone size is shown for a subset of rows, as once, few, many or a class of expanded clone.

NA,TRBJ2-1,TRBV9,NA,TGTGCCAGCAGCGCCAAGGGGGAGGCCTACAATGAGCAGTTCTTC,CASSAKGEAYNEQFF
NA,TRBJ2-5,TRBV29-1,NA,TGCAGCGTCGGTAACAGGGCGGGGGAGACCCAGTACTTC,CSVGNRAGETQYF
TRBD1,TRBJ1-4,TRBV28,few,TGTGCCAGCGGAATGACAGGGTTTGGCGAAAAACTGTTTTTT,CASGMTGFGEKLFF
TRBD1,TRBJ2-7,TRBV27,NA,TGTGCCAGCAGTTTATCGGGCAGGGGGAACGAGCAGTACTTC,CASSLSGRGNEQYF
NA,TRBJ2-3,TRBV19,NA,TGTGCCAGTAGTTCCTCGGGGTTTAGCACAGATACGCAGTATTTT,CASSSSGFSTDTQYF
NA,TRBJ2-2,TRBV29-1,NA,TGCAGCGTTCTAACGGTGGGGACCGGGGAGCTGTTTTTT,CSVLTVGTGELFF
TRBD2,TRBJ2-1,TRBV2,few,TGTGCCAGCAGCCCAGCGGGGGCGTGGGAGCAGTTCTTC,CASSPAGAWEQFF
NA,TRBJ2-7,TRBV12-3/TRBV12-4,NA,TGTGCCAGCAGCTATAACAGGGTCGAGCAGTACTTC,CASSYNRVEQYF
NA,TRBJ1-1,TRBV3-1,NA,TGTGCCAGCAGCCAAGATCTAAGGGAAAACACTGAAGCTTTCTTT,CASSQDLRENTEAFF
NA,TRBJ2-5,TRBV3-1,NA,TGTGCCAGCAGCCAAGAAGGGGGTTCCGAGACCCAGTACTTC,CASSQEGGSETQYF
TRBD2,TRBJ2-1,TRBV5-6,few,TGTGCCAGCAGCTATACCGGGACTAGCGCCTACAATGAGCAGTTCTTC,CASSYTGTSAYNEQFF
NA,TRBJ1-5,TRBV12-3/TRBV12-4,NA,TGTGCCAGCAGTTTAGGAGGGGGAAATAGCAATCAGCCCCAGCATTTT,CASSLGGGNSNQPQHF
NA,TRBJ2-7,TRBV30,few,TGTGCCTGGAGTGTTGTAGGGGCGAGGGACGAGCAGTACTTC,CAWSVVGARDEQYF
NA,TRBJ2-7,TRBV9,NA,TGTGCCAGCAGCGTAGATGGAGCCTACTACGAGCAGTACTTC,CASSVDGAYYEQYF
NA,TRBJ1-1,TRBV6-6,few,TGTGCCAGCAGTAAGGGACTGGGGGTGAACACTGAAGCTTTCTTT,CASSKGLGVNTEAFF
TRBD1,TRBJ1-5,TRBV6-2/TRBV6-3,NA,TGTGCCAGCAGTAAAGGACAGGACTGGAGCAATCAGCCCCAGCATTTT,CASSKGQDWSNQPQHF
TRBD1,TRBJ1-2,TRBV5-5,few,TGTGCCAGCAGCTTGTTCCCAGGGGGCTATGGCTACACCTTC,CASSLFPGGYGYTF
NA,TRBJ2-5,TRBV20-1,once,TGCAGTTCTGATTGGGGTGGGGGCCAAGAGACCCAGTACTTC,CSSDWGGGQETQYF
TRBD1,TRBJ1-5,TRBV7-9,NA,TGTGCCAGCAGCCGTACGGACAGGGGAGATCAGCCCCAGCATTTT,CASSRTDRGDQPQHF
TRBD2,TRBJ2-1,TRBV10-2,few,TGCGCCAGCAGGAGGGGACTAGGACTCAATGAGCAGTTCTTC,CASRRGLGLNEQFF
NA,TRBJ2-1,TRBV18,few,TGTGCCAGCTCCGACAGGGGTCGGGAGGATGAGCAGTTCTTC,CASSDRGREDEQFF
TRBD2,TRBJ2-2,TRBV9,few,TGTGCCAGCAGCCCCCGGGGGGACACCGGGGAGCTGTTTTTT,CASSPRGDTGELFF
NA,TRBJ2-7,TRBV6-7,NA,TGTGCCAGCAGCCCAAGGACACCCCACTCCTACGAGCAGTACTTC,CASSPRTPHSYEQYF
NA,TRBJ1-2,TRBV20-1,few,TGCAGTGCCCCTGCTCCGGGGAGGGACAACTATGGCTACACCTTC,CSAPAPGRDNYGYTF
NA,TRBJ2-6,TRBV5-1,NA,TGCGCCAGCAGCGGCAGGGGGGCTGGGGCCAACGTCCTGACTTTC,CASSGRGAGANVLTF
TRBD1,TRBJ1-2,TRBV4-1,NA,TGCGCCAGCAGCCAAGAAGAGACAGGGTATGGCTACACCTTC,CASSQEETGYGYTF
TRBD1,TRBJ2-7,TRBV7-9,NA,TGTGCCAGCAGCCTCCCGGGACAGGTATACGAGCAGTACTTC,CASSLPGQVYEQYF
NA,TRBJ2-5,TRBV9,NA,TGTGCCAGCACCAACTCTACAACGAGGGAGACCCAGTACTTC,CASTNSTTRETQYF
TRBD2,TRBJ2-1,TRBV5-1,few,TGCGCCAGCAGCATTGGGACTAGCGGGGGGAGATACAATGAGCAGTTCTTC,CASSIGTSGGRYNEQFF
TRBD2,TRBJ2-1,TRBV2,NA,TGTGCCAGCATTAAGACTAGCGGGGCATACAATGAGCAGTTCTTC,CASIKTSGAYNEQFF
NA,TRBJ1-2,TRBV3-1,NA,TGTGCCAGCAGCCAAGAGGGGGCCTATGGCTACACCTTC,CASSQEGAYGYTF
NA,TRBJ1-3,TRBV4-2,NA,TGTGCCAGCAACCTAGATTGGGGGGCGCAGGGAAACACCATATATTTT,CASNLDWGAQGNTIYF
TRBD1,TRBJ2-1,TRBV2,NA,TGTGCCAGCATCCAACCCCCGGGTAACAGGGGACCGGAGCAGTTCTTC,CASIQPPGNRGPEQFF
NA,TRBJ1-2,TRBV20-1,many,TGCAGTGCCGTGCGGGGGCCCTTCTATGGCTACACCTTC,CSAVRGPFYGYTF
NA,TRBJ2-1,TRBV28,NA,TGTGCCAGCGAGGGGGGACATTACAATGAGCAGTTCTTC,CASEGGHYNEQFF
NA,TRBJ2-1,TRBV20-1,NA,TGCAGTGCTACGTCGGACAGTTACAATGAGCAGTTCTTC,CSATSDSYNEQFF
NA,TRBJ2-7,TRBV12-3/TRBV12-4,few,TGTGCCAGCAGTTCGTCTCAGGTCTTTTTGAGCTCCTACGAGCAGTACTTC,CASSSSQVFLSSYEQYF